One and the same sample provided the 19 T cell receptor beta chains below, sequenced in a study of blood T cell repertoires in COVID-19. Sequencing used immunoSEQ multiplex PCR; TCRdb keeps in-frame clones, though not all of them. The sample consists of 70,000 or so clones, 65% to 85% of them appearing once. The sequenced material came from peripheral blood. The source is a man aged 60 to 75 with acute or convalescent COVID-19.

This chain links TRBV10-3 with TRBJ1-1; D perhaps matches TRBD1 (6 bases). The germline V gene has CDR1 ENHRY and CDR2 SYGVKD. The CDR3 is made up of 14 amino acids. Between the trimmed V and J ends, which lost 2 bases and 3 bases, there was a span of 10 bases. CDR3 residues: CAISETGRDTEAFF. DNA of the CDR3: TGTGCCATCAGTGAGACAGGGCGGGACACTGAAGCTTTCTTT.

V gene TRBV6-2 or TRBV6-3 combines with J gene TRBJ1-1, with no clear D. Per germline, CDR1 MNHEY and CDR2 SVGEGT. This CDR3 spans 14 amino acids. Trimming stripped 5 bases from V and 1 base from J, with 11 bases between. The CDR3 sequence is CASSNLQRNTEAFF. The DNA for the CDR3 is TGTGCCAGCAGTAACCTACAGAGGAACACTGAAGCTTTCTTT.

This clone was seen more than once but under ten times. This chain connects TRBV5-1 to TRBJ1-2; 9 nucleotides line up with TRBD1. Trimming at V came to 5 bases and at J to 5 bases, leaving 10 bases not matched to a gene. Germline CDR1 reads SGHRS; CDR2 reads YFSETQ. This CDR3 region has 15 residues. For the CDR3, the DNA is TGCGCCAGCAGGGGCTCGGGACAGGGTGTTTATGGCTACACCTTC. It codes for CASRGSGQGVYGYTF. Together with reference TRBV5-1 and TRBJ1-2, the CDR3 gives the full variable domain: KAGVTQTPRYLIKTRGQQVTLSCSPISGHRSVSWYQQTPGQGLQFLFEYFSETQRNKGNFPGRFSGRQFSNSRSEMNVSTLELGDSALYLCASRGSGQGVYGYTFGSGTRLTVV.

The gene calls are TRBV28 and TRBJ1-2, with no clear D. In germline, CDR1 is MDHEN, CDR2 SYDVKM. The CDR3 runs 12 residues. The V gene lost 7 bases and the J gene lost 2 bases, with 8 bases spanning the gap. In DNA form, the CDR3 reads TGTGCCAGCACGGGGTCCAACTATGGCTACACCTTC. Protein: CASTGSNYGYTF.

This clone was recorded once. The chain combines TRBV20-1 with TRBJ1-4; D possibly corresponds to TRBD1 (5 bases). From germline, CDR1 is DFQATT and CDR2 SNEGSKA (reference sequence). This CDR3 is 17 amino acids long. Deletions cut 3 bases from V and 2 bases from J, with 19 bases between. Here the CDR3 reads CSASYPGGRWTNEKLFF. CDR3 DNA: TGCAGTGCTAGTTACCCGGGGGGTAGGTGGACTAATGAAAAACTGTTTTTT.

J is TRBJ2-3 and V is TRBV3-1 (or the pseudogene TRBV3-2), with D perhaps matching TRBD2 (5 bases). The CDR3 has 14 residues. V lost 4 bases and J lost 0, with 8 bases in between. The germline CDR1 and CDR2 sequences are LGHDT and YNNKEL (reference sequence). The CDR3 loop reads CASSLLASTDTQYF. The CDR3 nucleotides are TGTGCCAGCAGCCTCTTAGCGAGCACAGATACGCAGTATTTT.

V and J are TRBV24-1 and TRBJ2-1, with 8 bases identical to TRBD2. This CDR3 contains 15 residues. From germline, CDR1 is KGHDR and CDR2 SFDVKD. V lost 6 bases and J lost 3; bases outside the gene matches: 6. CDR3 sequence reads: CATSRAGVGYNEQFF. The DNA for the CDR3 is TGTGCCACCAGTCGAGCGGGGGTTGGCTACAATGAGCAGTTCTTC.

This chain links TRBV19 with TRBJ1-4, with a weak D call TRBD1 (5 bases). Trimming stripped 9 bases from V and 0 bases from J, with 14 bases between. The germline gives CDR1 LNHDA, CDR2 SQIVND (reference sequence). CDR3 length: 15 amino acids. Written as DNA, the CDR3 is TGTGCCAGCACAACAATGACAGCAACTAATGAAAAACTGTTTTTT. It translates to CASTTMTATNEKLFF.

J is TRBJ2-7 and V is TRBV2; D possibly corresponds to TRBD2 (6 bases). With 6 bases removed from V and 7 bases from J, the gap between germline ends came to 10 bases. This CDR3 has 11 residues. CDR1 and CDR2 from the germline V gene are SNHLY and FYNNEI. CDR3: CASRTSLEQYF. CDR3 in DNA: TGTGCCAGCAGGACTAGTCTTGAGCAGTACTTC.

J is TRBJ1-5 and V is TRBV5-8; D is possibly TRBD1 (6 bases). The CDR3 runs 15 residues. The V and J ends lost 1 base and 2 bases respectively, with 10 bases between them. Looked up from germline, CDR1 is SGHTS and CDR2 is YDEGEE. This CDR3 is CASSLTGLGNQPQHF. CDR3 sequence (DNA): TGTGCCAGCAGCTTGACAGGGCTTGGCAATCAGCCCCAGCATTTT.

The rearrangement links TRBV5-8 to TRBJ1-3; TRBD1 might be the D (6 bases). The CDR3 is made up of 15 amino acids. Germline V lookup: CDR1 SGHTS, CDR2 YDEGEE. V was shortened by 1 base and J by 0 bases, with 8 bases between the two germline ends. CDR3 sequence reads: CASSLRGHSGNTIYF. The CDR3 DNA reads as TGTGCCAGCAGCTTGAGGGGACACTCTGGAAACACCATATATTTT.

In its sample, this clone was seen once. The chain employs TRBV11-2 and TRBJ1-2; 8 bases map to TRBD1. Germline assignment: CDR1 SGHAT and CDR2 FQNNGV. V lost 6 bases, J lost 4 bases, and 7 bases stayed unmatched. The CDR3 consists of 14 residues. The chain's CDR3 is CASSSGTGIYGYTF. CDR3 bases: TGTGCCAGCAGTTCCGGGACAGGCATCTATGGCTACACCTTC.

The chain combines TRBV7-2 with TRBJ2-3; no definite D call. CDR3 size: 13 residues. V dropped 4 bases and J dropped 5 bases, with 10 bases sitting between them. CDR1 SGHTA and CDR2 FQGNSA come from the germline V gene. CDR3 sequence (DNA): TGTGCCAGCAGCTCGACTGGCCAAGATACGCAGTATTTT. Encoded protein: CASSSTGQDTQYF.

A remark on this clone: At one end, the junction sequence differs from germline, possibly due to a read error. The chain has TRBV7-7 and TRBJ1-1; 11 nucleotides line up with TRBD1. The CDR3 sequence is 16 residues long. CDR1 and CDR2 from the germline V gene are SSHAT and FNYEAQ (reference sequence). CDR3 in amino acids: CASSPGTGGMNTEAFF. CDR3 bases: TGTGCTAGCAGCCCCGGGACAGGGGGGATGAACACTGAAGCTTTCTTT.

The chain employs TRBV4-3 and TRBJ2-5, with D possibly matching TRBD2 (7 bases). This CDR3 is built from 14 residues. The germline V and J ends were trimmed by 3 bases and 5 bases, with 13 bases remaining between them. The V gene's germline CDR1 is LGHNA and CDR2 YSLEER. The CDR3 DNA sequence: TGCGCCAGCAGCCACGGGGCGGGGGCGGAGACCCAGTACTTC. Translating gives CASSHGAGAETQYF.

Remarks on this clone: Other nucleotide sequences in the sample specify the same CDR3. For the CDR3, the DNA is TGTGCCATCAGTGAAGGGGTAAGCACAGATACGCAGTATTTT. Its protein product is CAISEGVSTDTQYF. V is TRBV10-3 and J is TRBJ2-3; D perhaps matches TRBD1 (5 bases). The germline V gene encodes CDR1 ENHRY and CDR2 SYGVKD. This CDR3 contains 14 residues. The V end lost 3 bases, the J end lost 0 bases, and 7 bases lay between the germline ends.

The chain is built from TRBV21-1 and TRBJ1-6; the D call TRBD1 from the table was never checked on the DNA. TRBV21-1 is tagged as a pseudogene. This CDR3 spans 13 amino acids. CDR3 residues: CASMQGLDSPLHF. In DNA form, the CDR3 reads TGTGCCAGCATGCAGGGGTTGGATTCACCCCTCCACTTT.

The V and J genes are TRBV15 and TRBJ1-1, with 7 bases aligning to TRBD1. The CDR3 consists of 15 residues. V lost 5 bases to trimming and J lost 1 base; unmatched junction nucleotides: 7. CDR1 is LNHNV, CDR2 YYDKDF, per germline (reference sequence). The CDR3 DNA reads as TGTGCCACCAGCGATGTCGACAGGGAGAACACTGAAGCTTTCTTT. It is translated as CATSDVDRENTEAFF.

The chain recombines TRBV27 with TRBJ2-5, with 10 bases identical to TRBD2. The trim removed 6 bases at V and 5 bases at J, leaving 18 bases unmatched. CDR3 length: 18 residues. Germline V CDR1 and CDR2: MNHEY, SMNVEV (reference sequence). CDR3 coding DNA: TGTGCCAGCAGCCTCAGAGGTGGGCTAGCGGGGGTAATCGAGACCCAGTACTTC. It codes for CASSLRGGLAGVIETQYF.